This T cell receptor (beta chain) was captured in a study of OX40 agonist ivuxolimab in advanced cancers. Study-level background: A male proportion of under 90% was recorded, with mean age about 60 years and range about 23 to 90. Under the entry rules, prior anti-PD-1, anti-PD-L1 or anti-CTLA-4 therapy was allowed, and roughly 39% had some.

This clone appeared a single time. Generated by immunoSEQ multiplex PCR, the TCRdb table keeps only in-frame clones and is missing some. Here the sample spans over 85,000 clones, 87% being singletons. The CDR3 has 14 residues. The V gene end was trimmed by 2 bases and the J gene end by 2 bases; junction bases not matched to a gene: 2. The germline CDR1 and CDR2 sequences are MGHDK and SYGVNS. The sequence came from an adult with an advanced solid tumor such as melanoma, head and neck, liver or kidney cancer. This chain uses TRBV25-1 with TRBJ1-2, with 7 positions matching TRBD1. Here the sequenced sample was CD4+ or CD8+ T cells sorted from blood, taken in a trial of the OX40 agonist ivuxolimab. CDR3 nucleotides: TGTGCCAGCAGTGAAGAGGACAGGAACTATGGCTACACCTTC. Translation: CASSEEDRNYGYTF.